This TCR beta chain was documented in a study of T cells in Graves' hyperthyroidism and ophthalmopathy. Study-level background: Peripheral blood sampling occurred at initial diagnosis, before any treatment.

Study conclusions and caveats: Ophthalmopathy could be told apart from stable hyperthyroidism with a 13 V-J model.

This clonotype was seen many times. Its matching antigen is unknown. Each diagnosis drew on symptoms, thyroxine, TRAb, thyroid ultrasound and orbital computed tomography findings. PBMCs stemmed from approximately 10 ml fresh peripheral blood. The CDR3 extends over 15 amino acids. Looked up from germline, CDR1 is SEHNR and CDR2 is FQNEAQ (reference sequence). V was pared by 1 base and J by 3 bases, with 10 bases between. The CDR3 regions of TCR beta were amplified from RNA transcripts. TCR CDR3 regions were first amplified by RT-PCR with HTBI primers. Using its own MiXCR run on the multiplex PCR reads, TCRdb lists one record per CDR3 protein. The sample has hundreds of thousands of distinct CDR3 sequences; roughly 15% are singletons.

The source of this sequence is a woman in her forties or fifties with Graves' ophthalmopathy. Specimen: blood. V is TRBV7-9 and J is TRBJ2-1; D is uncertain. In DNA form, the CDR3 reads TGTGCCAGCAGCTTAGAGGCAGCGAGCTACAATGAGCAGTTCTTC. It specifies CASSLEAASYNEQFF.